One TCR beta chain is described in this entry. With 7 bases clipped from V and 1 base from J, the junction kept 8 bases outside the gene matches. From germline, CDR1 is MNHEY and CDR2 SVGAGI. The CDR3 loop spans 15 amino acids. The record originates from a study of blood T cell repertoires in COVID-19. Study as a whole: Whether acute or convalescent, the COVID-19 samples came from the United States, Italy and Spain.

In the authors' workflow: Nucleated cell number was recorded as an estimate derived from reference gene primer amplification. Sequencing used immunoSEQ multiplex PCR; TCRdb keeps in-frame clones, though not all of them. V, J and clone size reflect that table, while D and trimming were determined from the DNA. The sample lists hundreds of thousands of clones, around 87% seen once, with around 1.1% in the top ten. Which cohort a participant joined came from the clinical history participants gave. The V and J genes are TRBV6-5 and TRBJ2-7, with 9 bases fitting TRBD2. The clonotype originates from a man in his thirties or forties who had recovered from COVID-19. The sequenced sample was PBMCs or T cells enriched from blood (not recorded which). CDR3 sequence: CASISSAGGSYEQYF. CDR3 nucleotide sequence: TGTGCCAGCATATCTTCTGCGGGAGGGTCCTACGAGCAGTACTTC.